The 18 T cell receptor beta chains listed next were all sequenced from one sample in a study of cytotoxic CD8 clonotypes in ibrutinib-treated CLL. The repertoire was sequenced with immunoSEQ multiplex PCR; TCRdb's copy has only in-frame clones and lacks some. The data hold over 200,000 clones, with just over 70% observed a single time. The sample in question was PBMCs, obtained after 12 months of ibrutinib treatment. These receptor sequences come from a human donor with chronic lymphocytic leukemia.

The chain combines TRBV6-5 with TRBJ1-1, with D unclear. Per germline, CDR1 MNHEY and CDR2 SVGAGI. V gave up 4 bases and J gave up 9 bases, with 9 bases separating them. The CDR3 length is 11 residues. CDR3 DNA sequence: TGTGCCAGCAGTTTCAGAGGACAAGCTTTCTTT. It codes for CASSFRGQAFF.

The chain recombines TRBV11-3 with TRBJ2-3; D is possibly TRBD2 (5 bases). CDR3 length equals 14 residues. The germline V and J ends were trimmed by 2 bases and 4 bases, with 10 bases remaining between them. Germline CDR1 SGHNT, CDR2 YENEEA. For the CDR3, the DNA is TGTGCCAGCAGCTTAAGTGGGAGACCAGATACGCAGTATTTT. It is translated as CASSLSGRPDTQYF.

The gene calls are TRBV11-2 and TRBJ1-6; possibly TRBD1 for D (6 bases). Germline V gives CDR1 SGHAT, CDR2 FQNNGV. Between the trimmed V and J ends, which lost 5 bases and 11 bases, there was a span of 16 bases. The CDR3 runs 14 residues. The CDR3 coding sequence is TGTGCCAGCAGCCCACCGGGACACCAAACACCCCTCCACTTT. This gives the protein CASSPPGHQTPLHF.

The sample holds one count of this clone. This chain uses TRBV5-1 with TRBJ2-7; 11 nucleotides line up with TRBD2. The V and J ends lost 0 bases and 5 bases, in that order; junction bases with no gene match: 4. The CDR3 is 15 residues long. Per germline, CDR1 SGHRS and CDR2 YFSETQ. DNA for the CDR3: TGCGCCAGCAGCTTGGGACTAGCGGGATTCGACGAGCAGTACTTC. Amino acids: CASSLGLAGFDEQYF.

The CDR3 nucleotides are TGCGCCAGCAGCTTAAGACCGACTAGCGGTAGCACAGATACGCAGTATTTT. This sequence encodes CASSLRPTSGSTDTQYF. The chain has TRBV5-1 and TRBJ2-3; 9 bases match TRBD2. V lost 2 bases and J lost 0; bases outside the gene matches: 7. This CDR3 region has 17 residues. Germline-derived CDR1 and CDR2 are SGHRS and YFSETQ. Variable domain in full (rest from reference TRBV5-1 and TRBJ2-3): KAGVTQTPRYLIKTRGQQVTLSCSPISGHRSVSWYQQTPGQGLQFLFEYFSETQRNKGNFPGRFSGRQFSNSRSEMNVSTLELGDSALYLCASSLRPTSGSTDTQYFGPGTRLTVL.

The chain uses TRBV9 and TRBJ2-3; TRBD1 aligns across 7 bases. V lost 3 bases and J lost 5; bases outside the gene matches: 15. In germline, CDR1 is SGDLS, CDR2 YYNGEE. The CDR3 extends over 17 amino acids. CDR3 nucleotides: TGTGCCAGCAGCGAGAGGAGTGAGACAGGGATTAGAGATACGCAGTATTTT. Amino acid sequence: CASSERSETGIRDTQYF. The complete variable domain, with remaining parts taken from reference TRBV9 and TRBJ2-3, reads DSGVTQTPKHLITATGQRVTLRCSPRSGDLSVYWYQQSLDQGLQFLIQYYNGEERAKGNILERFSAQQFPDLHSELNLSSLELGDSALYFCASSERSETGIRDTQYFGPGTRLTVL.

Ten or more counts support this clone. The chain has TRBV9 and TRBJ1-5, with unresolved D. With 4 bases removed from V and 4 bases from J, the gap between germline ends came to 9 bases. This CDR3 is 13 amino acids long. CDR1 is SGDLS and CDR2 is YYNGEE in the germline V gene. The CDR3 protein is CASSRAQNQPQHF. CDR3 nucleotide sequence: TGTGCCAGCAGCAGGGCTCAAAATCAGCCCCAGCATTTT.

The chain carries TRBV6-1 and TRBJ1-1; 7 bases align to TRBD1. J was trimmed by 0 bases and V by 3 bases; bases with no gene match: 7. CDR1 is MNHNS, CDR2 SASEGT, per germline. CDR3 length equals 16 residues. CDR3 protein: CASSDKTGNMNTEAFF. CDR3 sequence (DNA): TGTGCCAGCAGTGACAAGACAGGGAACATGAACACTGAAGCTTTCTTT.

This chain links TRBV9 with TRBJ1-4; 8 bases align to TRBD1. V was pared by 3 bases and J by 16 bases, with 8 bases of the junction left unmatched. Germline values: CDR1 SGDLS, CDR2 YYNGEE. The CDR3 contains 12 residues. In nucleotides, the CDR3 is TGTGCCAGCAGCGATTTGACAGGGGTGAAGTTTTTT. This sequence encodes CASSDLTGVKFF. Full variable domain (remainder filled in from reference TRBV9 and TRBJ1-4): DSGVTQTPKHLITATGQRVTLRCSPRSGDLSVYWYQQSLDQGLQFLIQYYNGEERAKGNILERFSAQQFPDLHSELNLSSLELGDSALYFCASSDLTGVKFFGSGTQLSVL.

The rearrangement links TRBV2 to TRBJ1-1; D possibly corresponds to TRBD1 (5 bases). V was trimmed by 1 base and J by 1 base, leaving 7 bases between them. The length of the CDR3 is 14 residues. Per germline, CDR1 SNHLY and CDR2 FYNNEI. CDR3 sequence: CASSEGTKNTEAFF. As DNA, the CDR3 is TGTGCCAGCAGTGAAGGGACAAAGAACACTGAAGCTTTCTTT.

The rearrangement joins TRBV6-6 to TRBJ1-1; no clear D gene. Germline CDR1 and CDR2: MNHNY and SVGAGI (reference sequence). Trimming left V 2 bases short and J 1 base short, with 8 bases between. The CDR3 loop spans 14 amino acids. The CDR3 DNA reads TGTGCCAGCAGTTACGGGTCCGAGAACACTGAAGCTTTCTTT. Protein sequence: CASSYGSENTEAFF.

The chain combines TRBV30 with TRBJ1-1, with D hard to call. This CDR3 is built from 11 residues. V shed 1 base and J shed 6 bases, with 6 bases lying between them. In germline, CDR1 is GTSNPN, CDR2 SVGIG (reference sequence). CDR3 bases: TGTGCCTGGAGTGCTATTTCTGAAGCTTTCTTT. Its translation is CAWSAISEAFF.

This clone came up a few times. The same CDR3 also results from other DNA sequences found in this sample. The chain couples TRBV2 to TRBJ2-7; D not resolved. V was shortened by 1 base and J by 7 bases, with 5 bases between the two germline ends. Germline V gives CDR1 SNHLY, CDR2 FYNNEI. The CDR3 sequence is 11 residues long. For the CDR3, the DNA is TGTGCCAGCAGTGAAGTAGGGGAGCAGTACTTC. This translates into CASSEVGEQYF.

The chain carries TRBV5-1 and TRBJ2-1; 7 bases fit TRBD1. The CDR3 runs to 14 residues. Germline V CDR1 and CDR2: SGHRS, YFSETQ. V shed 0 bases and J 9 bases; nucleotides not matched to a gene: 6. CDR3 region: CASSLAGQALEQFF. The CDR3 DNA sequence: TGCGCCAGCAGCTTGGCAGGACAGGCCCTTGAGCAGTTCTTC. Filled out from reference TRBV5-1 and TRBJ2-1, the complete variable domain reads KAGVTQTPRYLIKTRGQQVTLSCSPISGHRSVSWYQQTPGQGLQFLFEYFSETQRNKGNFPGRFSGRQFSNSRSEMNVSTLELGDSALYLCASSLAGQALEQFFGPGTRLTVL.

The chain couples TRBV9 to TRBJ1-5, with unresolved D. Trimming left V 3 bases short and J 0 bases short, with 19 bases between. The germline gives CDR1 SGDLS, CDR2 YYNGEE. The CDR3 loop spans 18 amino acids. CDR3 region: CASSEDEQGPYSNQPQHF. CDR3 DNA sequence: TGTGCCAGCAGCGAAGACGAGCAAGGACCTTATAGCAATCAGCCCCAGCATTTT.

The V and J genes are TRBV6-5 and TRBJ1-6; D call uncertain. The ends were cut back, 3 bases at V and 2 bases at J, with 8 bases in the middle. This CDR3 spans 15 amino acids. Germline V lookup: CDR1 MNHEY, CDR2 SVGAGI. DNA of the CDR3: TGTGCCAGCAGTTATCAGGAGACCTATAATTCACCCCTCCACTTT. Protein: CASSYQETYNSPLHF.

The chain is built from TRBV6-1 and TRBJ1-5, with 8 bases identical to TRBD1. J was trimmed by 1 base and V by 4 bases; bases with no gene match: 6. In germline, CDR1 is MNHNS, CDR2 SASEGT. CDR3 length: 16 residues. DNA for the CDR3: TGTGCCAGCAGTGCCAGACAGGGGCTGAGCAATCAGCCCCAGCATTTT. Translated: CASSARQGLSNQPQHF.

The J gene is TRBJ1-2, the V gene TRBV28; 8 nucleotides align to TRBD1. This CDR3 comprises 14 residues. Trimming took 6 bases from V and 3 from J; bases not matched to a gene: 6. CDR1 and CDR2 (germline): MDHEN, SYDVKM. CDR3 in amino acids: CASSGTGGYYGYTF. CDR3 DNA sequence: TGTGCCAGCAGCGGAACAGGGGGATACTATGGCTACACCTTC.